Listed below are T cell receptor beta chains from one sample, sequenced in a study of cytomegalovirus exposure and HLA in healthy donors. Clones were sequenced by immunoSEQ multiplex PCR, and TCRdb holds only the in-frame ones, with some missing. The table lists some 130,000 clones, roughly four fifths of them singletons. Sequencing was carried out using PBMCs. The receptor source for this set is a man between 25 and 39 years old in good health and CMV-seronegative. Each CDR3 is given with its conserved first and last residue. The D gene is left open where the match is weak. The size field is filled for only some rows; it gives once, few, many or a size class.

J: TRBJ2-3
size: NA
D: TRBD2
V: TRBV13
CDR3: CASSRRLAWSDTQYF
DNA: TGTGCCAGCAGCCGCCGACTAGCATGGTCAGATACGCAGTATTTT

J: TRBJ2-1
size: NA
D: NA
V: TRBV25-1
CDR3: CASRRDYNEQFF
DNA: TGTGCCAGCAGACGGGACTACAATGAGCAGTTCTTC

J: TRBJ1-2
size: NA
D: NA
V: TRBV28
CDR3: CASSLDRGGGYTF
DNA: TGTGCCAGCAGCTTGGACCGAGGAGGCGGCTACACCTTC

J: TRBJ2-5
size: once
D: NA
V: TRBV28
CDR3: CASSSASGGQETQYF
DNA: TGTGCCAGCAGTTCCGCATCCGGGGGACAGGAGACCCAGTACTTC

J: TRBJ1-1
size: NA
D: NA
V: TRBV4-2
CDR3: CASSQHEGRQAYTEAFF
DNA: TGTGCCAGCAGCCAACATGAAGGGAGACAGGCCTACACTGAAGCTTTCTTT

J: TRBJ1-1
size: few
D: NA
V: TRBV28
CDR3: CASSSRNGRAGTEAFF
DNA: TGTGCCAGCAGTTCGCGGAATGGACGGGCGGGCACTGAAGCTTTCTTT

J: TRBJ1-2
size: NA
D: NA
V: TRBV12-5
CDR3: CASGSDPGGYGYTF
DNA: TGTGCTAGTGGTTCGGACCCGGGAGGGTATGGCTACACCTTC

J: TRBJ1-2
size: NA
D: TRBD1
V: TRBV30
CDR3: CAWRGDSHGYTF
DNA: TGTGCCTGGAGGGGGGACAGTCATGGCTACACCTTC

J: TRBJ2-1
size: NA
D: TRBD2
V: TRBV9
CDR3: CASSLPGLAPNEQFF
DNA: TGTGCCAGCAGTCTCCCGGGACTAGCCCCTAATGAGCAGTTCTTC

J: TRBJ1-1
size: few
D: NA
V: TRBV9
CDR3: CASSGAGEYFTEAFF
DNA: TGTGCCAGCAGCGGAGCGGGGGAATACTTTACGGAAGCTTTCTTT

J: TRBJ2-3
size: NA
D: TRBD2
V: TRBV7-6
CDR3: CASSLVASGTTDTQYF
DNA: TGTGCCAGCAGCTTAGTGGCTAGCGGGACCACAGATACGCAGTATTTT

J: TRBJ2-5
size: once
D: TRBD2
V: TRBV13
CDR3: CASSFPGLAGGQETQYF
DNA: TGTGCCAGCAGCTTCCCGGGACTAGCGGGAGGGCAAGAGACCCAGTACTTC

J: TRBJ2-3
size: NA
D: TRBD2
V: TRBV27
CDR3: CASSRSGGATDTQYF
DNA: TGTGCCAGCAGTAGGAGCGGGGGGGCAACAGATACGCAGTATTTT

J: TRBJ1-4
size: NA
D: TRBD1
V: TRBV6-1
CDR3: CASRETGVVEKLFF
DNA: TGTGCCAGCAGAGAGACAGGGGTGGTTGAAAAACTGTTTTTT

J: TRBJ1-2
size: NA
D: TRBD1
V: TRBV5-5
CDR3: CASSRGQGRTNYGYTF
DNA: TGTGCCAGCAGCCGGGGACAGGGGCGGACTAACTATGGCTACACCTTC

J: TRBJ2-2
size: NA
D: NA
V: TRBV29-1
CDR3: CSVEDRRETNTGELFF
DNA: TGCAGCGTTGAAGATAGGAGGGAGACGAACACCGGGGAGCTGTTTTTT

J: TRBJ1-1
size: NA
D: TRBD1
V: TRBV6-5
CDR3: CASSYPRTGGLTEAFF
DNA: TGTGCCAGCAGTTACCCTAGGACAGGGGGGTTGACTGAAGCTTTCTTT

J: TRBJ1-3
size: NA
D: NA
V: TRBV2
CDR3: CASSEVVMAGGMGWGNTIYF
DNA: TGTGCCAGCAGTGAAGTGGTTATGGCAGGAGGCATGGGTTGGGGAAACACCATATATTTT

J: TRBJ1-6
size: NA
D: TRBD1
V: TRBV6-5
CDR3: CASSWTGDDSPLHF
DNA: TGTGCCAGCAGTTGGACAGGCGACGATTCACCCCTCCACTTT

J: TRBJ2-3
size: NA
D: NA
V: TRBV5-1
CDR3: CASSQRYTADTQYF
DNA: TGCGCCAGCAGCCAAAGGTACACAGCAGATACGCAGTATTTT

J: TRBJ2-1
size: NA
D: TRBD2
V: TRBV7-9
CDR3: CASTFRAAGERGKEQFF
DNA: TGTGCCAGCACCTTCAGGGCGGCGGGAGAAAGGGGCAAAGAGCAGTTCTTC

J: TRBJ2-2
size: NA
D: NA
V: TRBV18
CDR3: CASSPVTGPGELFF
DNA: TGTGCCAGCTCACCGGTCACAGGCCCCGGGGAGCTGTTTTTT

J: TRBJ2-7
size: once
D: TRBD1
V: TRBV4-1
CDR3: CASRQPGQGADSYEQYF
DNA: TGCGCCAGCAGACAACCGGGACAGGGGGCGGACTCCTACGAGCAGTACTTC

J: TRBJ1-3
size: NA
D: NA
V: TRBV28
CDR3: CASSLPFESPRDTIYF
DNA: TGTGCCAGCAGTCTCCCTTTCGAGAGCCCTCGGGACACCATATATTTT

J: TRBJ2-5
size: NA
D: TRBD2
V: TRBV28
CDR3: CAILNGGSRETQYF
DNA: TGTGCCATCCTCAATGGCGGGAGCCGGGAGACCCAGTACTTC

J: TRBJ1-1
size: few
D: NA
V: TRBV11-2
CDR3: CASSLGGVKNTEAFF
DNA: TGTGCCAGCAGCTTAGGGGGAGTGAAGAACACTGAAGCTTTCTTT

J: TRBJ2-3
size: NA
D: NA
V: TRBV27
CDR3: CASSSSYTDTQYF
DNA: TGTGCCAGCAGTTCTTCTTACACAGATACGCAGTATTTT

J: TRBJ2-2
size: once
D: TRBD2
V: TRBV7-2
CDR3: CASSPSLAAGRSTGELFF
DNA: TGTGCCAGCAGCCCTAGCCTAGCGGCAGGACGTAGCACCGGGGAGCTGTTTTTT

J: TRBJ1-2
size: NA
D: TRBD1
V: TRBV10-3
CDR3: CAITMDRGNYGYTF
DNA: TGTGCCATCACTATGGACAGGGGCAATTATGGCTACACCTTC